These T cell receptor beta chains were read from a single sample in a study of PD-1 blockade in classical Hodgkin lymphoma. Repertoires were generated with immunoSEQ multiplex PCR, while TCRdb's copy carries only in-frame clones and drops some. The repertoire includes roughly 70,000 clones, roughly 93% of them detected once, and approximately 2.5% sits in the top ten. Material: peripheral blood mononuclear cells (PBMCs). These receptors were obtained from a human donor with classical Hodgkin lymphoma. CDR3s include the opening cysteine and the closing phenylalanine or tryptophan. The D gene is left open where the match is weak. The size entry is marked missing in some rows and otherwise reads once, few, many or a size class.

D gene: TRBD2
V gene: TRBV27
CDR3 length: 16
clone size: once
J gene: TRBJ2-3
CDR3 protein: CASRHTGTSGGDTQYF
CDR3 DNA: TGTGCCAGCAGACATACTGGGACTAGCGGGGGGGATACGCAGTATTTT

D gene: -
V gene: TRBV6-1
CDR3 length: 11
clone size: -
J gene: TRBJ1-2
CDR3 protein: CASSDWYGYTF
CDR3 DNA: TGTGCCAGCTCCGACTGGTATGGCTACACCTTC

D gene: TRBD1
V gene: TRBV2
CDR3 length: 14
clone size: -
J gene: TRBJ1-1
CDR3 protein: CASSLQGMNTEAFF
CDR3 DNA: TGTGCCAGCAGTTTACAGGGGATGAACACTGAAGCTTTCTTT

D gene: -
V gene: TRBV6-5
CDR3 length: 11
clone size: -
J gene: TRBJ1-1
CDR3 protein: CASSSIDWAFF
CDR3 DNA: TGTGCCAGCAGTTCCATTGACTGGGCTTTCTTT

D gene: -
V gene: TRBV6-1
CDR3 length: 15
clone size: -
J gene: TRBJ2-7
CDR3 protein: CASSESGIPLYEQYF
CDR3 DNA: TGTGCCAGCAGTGAAAGTGGGATCCCCCTCTACGAGCAGTACTTC

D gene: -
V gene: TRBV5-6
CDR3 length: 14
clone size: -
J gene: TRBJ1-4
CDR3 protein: CASSQRREDEKLFF
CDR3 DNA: TGTGCCAGCAGTCAACGACGGGAGGATGAAAAACTGTTTTTT

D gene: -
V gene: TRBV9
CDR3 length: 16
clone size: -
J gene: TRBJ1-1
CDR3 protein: CASSLGGEGWYTEAFF
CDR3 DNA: TGTGCCAGCAGCTTGGGGGGAGAGGGGTGGTACACTGAAGCTTTCTTT

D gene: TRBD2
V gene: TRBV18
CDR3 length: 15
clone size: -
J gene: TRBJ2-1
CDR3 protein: CASSPFGGFYNEQFF
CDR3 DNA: TGTGCCAGCTCACCCTTCGGGGGGTTTTACAATGAGCAGTTCTTC

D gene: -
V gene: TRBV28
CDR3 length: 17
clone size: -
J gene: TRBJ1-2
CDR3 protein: CASSSVPGQHPNYGYTF
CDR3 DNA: TGTGCCAGCAGTTCCGTCCCAGGACAGCACCCTAACTATGGCTACACCTTC

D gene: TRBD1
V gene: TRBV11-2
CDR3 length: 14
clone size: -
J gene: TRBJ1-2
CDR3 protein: CASSSDRGRIGYTF
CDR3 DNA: TGTGCCAGCAGCTCGGACAGGGGGAGGATAGGCTACACCTTC

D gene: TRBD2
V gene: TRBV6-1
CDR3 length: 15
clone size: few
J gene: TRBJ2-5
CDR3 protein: CASSGRSGGKETQYF
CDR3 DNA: TGTGCCAGCAGCGGAAGGTCGGGGGGGAAAGAGACCCAGTACTTC

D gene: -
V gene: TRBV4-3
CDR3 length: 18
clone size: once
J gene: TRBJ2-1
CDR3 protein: CASSQFYRLPRGDNEQFF
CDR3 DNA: TGCGCCAGCAGCCAGTTTTACAGGCTGCCCCGGGGTGACAATGAGCAGTTCTTC

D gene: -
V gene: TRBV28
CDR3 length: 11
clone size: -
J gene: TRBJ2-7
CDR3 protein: CASRTRLEQYF
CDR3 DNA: TGTGCCAGCAGAACGAGATTGGAGCAGTACTTC

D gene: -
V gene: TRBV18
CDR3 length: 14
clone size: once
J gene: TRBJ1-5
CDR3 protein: CASSVLEGNQPQHF
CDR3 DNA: TGTGCCAGCTCGGTCCTGGAGGGCAATCAGCCCCAGCATTTT

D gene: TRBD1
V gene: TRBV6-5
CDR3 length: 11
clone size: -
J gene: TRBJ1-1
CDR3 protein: CASRRTGEAFF
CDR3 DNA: TGTGCCAGCAGAAGGACAGGGGAAGCTTTCTTT

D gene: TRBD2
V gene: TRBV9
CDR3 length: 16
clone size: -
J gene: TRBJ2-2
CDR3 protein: CASSVFSGGNTGELFF
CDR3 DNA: TGTGCCAGCAGCGTTTTTAGCGGGGGGAACACCGGGGAGCTGTTTTTT

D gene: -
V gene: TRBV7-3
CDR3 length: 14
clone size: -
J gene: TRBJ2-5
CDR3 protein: CASSLMGEQETQYF
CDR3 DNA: TGTGCCAGCAGCTTAATGGGGGAACAAGAGACCCAGTACTTC

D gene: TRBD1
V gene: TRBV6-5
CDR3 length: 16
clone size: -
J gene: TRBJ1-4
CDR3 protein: CASSYRGQGTNEKLFF
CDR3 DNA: TGTGCCAGCAGTTACCGCGGACAGGGAACTAATGAAAAACTGTTTTTT

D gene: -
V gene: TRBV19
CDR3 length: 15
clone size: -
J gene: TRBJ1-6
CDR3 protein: CARTRGQGYNSPLHF
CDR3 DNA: TGTGCCCGCACTAGGGGCCAGGGTTATAATTCACCCCTCCACTTT

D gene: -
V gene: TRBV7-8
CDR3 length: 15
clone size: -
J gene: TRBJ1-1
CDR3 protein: CASSRPGLANTEAFF
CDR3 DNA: TGTGCCAGCAGCCGTCCGGGACTTGCGAACACTGAAGCTTTCTTT

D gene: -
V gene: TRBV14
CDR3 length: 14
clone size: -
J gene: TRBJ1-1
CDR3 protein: CASSQLGRSAEAFF
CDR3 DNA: TGTGCCAGCAGCCAATTAGGACGATCGGCTGAAGCTTTCTTT

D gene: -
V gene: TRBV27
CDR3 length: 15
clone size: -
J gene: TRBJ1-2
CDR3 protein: CASRRRGGANYGYTF
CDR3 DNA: TGTGCCAGCAGACGTCGCGGGGGAGCTAACTATGGCTACACCTTC